This TCR beta chain was recorded in a study of blood T cells in healthy people across ages. For the study at large: Template switching retrieved approximately one barcoded beta molecule for each two T cells. Study outcomes and limitations: In older individuals, TCR beta diversity per million T cells was lower, falling roughly linearly with age.

This clonotype was observed a few times. Its matching antigen is unknown. The CDR3 is made up of 14 amino acids. Trimming took 6 bases from V and 0 from J, leaving 15 bases between them. CDR1 is DFQATT, CDR2 SNEGSKA, per germline (reference sequence). PCR was performed a second time for 7 to 11 cycles using a sample-barcoded 5' primer and a J-beta primer mix. Tags on each cDNA molecule came from a template-switch adaptor with 12 random nucleotides. Each CDR3 protein is one row after TCRdb ran MiXCR on the 5' RACE reads. The sample has around 1,000,000 distinct CDR3 sequences, around two fifths seen once.

Sequences were obtained from blood. This receptor was obtained from a man between 18 and 29 years old in good health. This rearrangement joins TRBV20-1 to TRBJ2-7, with D possibly matching TRBD1 (6 bases). CDR3 sequence reads: CSAPAGASSYEQYF. In nucleotides, the CDR3 is TGCAGTGCCCCGGCAGGGGCATCCTCCTACGAGCAGTACTTC.